The 8 T cell receptor beta chains below come from one sample, sequenced in a study of T-cell memory formation after mild COVID-19. Each CDR3 protein is one row after TCRdb ran MiXCR on the 5' RACE reads. The sample consists of about 250,000 distinct CDR3 sequences, 18% of them appearing once. Sequencing was done on a sample of PBMCs or a T cell subset sorted from them (not recorded which). These receptors came from a man aged 18 to 29 who had mild COVID-19 (a few samples of this study predate the infection). Cell type and time point are not known.

The chain links TRBV20-1 to TRBJ2-7; a possible D gene is TRBD2 (6 bases). CDR1 DFQATT and CDR2 SNEGSKA come from the germline V gene (reference sequence). V lost 1 base to trimming and J lost 2 bases, with 12 bases between them. The CDR3 is 14 amino acids. CDR3: CSARGGTVTYEQYF. The CDR3 region has the DNA TGCAGTGCTAGAGGCGGGACCGTTACCTACGAGCAGTACTTC.

This clonotype occurred a few times. The chain has TRBV5-1 and TRBJ1-1; unclear D gene. The length of the CDR3 is 14 residues. The germline V gene encodes CDR1 SGHRS and CDR2 YFSETQ. Deletions cut 0 bases from V and 3 bases from J, with 9 bases between. CDR3 bases: TGCGCCAGCAGCTTGGCCACGGGATACACTGAAGCTTTCTTT. Translated, it gives CASSLATGYTEAFF. Full variable domain (outside the CDR3, taken from reference TRBV5-1 and TRBJ1-1): KAGVTQTPRYLIKTRGQQVTLSCSPISGHRSVSWYQQTPGQGLQFLFEYFSETQRNKGNFPGRFSGRQFSNSRSEMNVSTLELGDSALYLCASSLATGYTEAFFGQGTRLTVV.

This clonotype was observed a handful of times. The chain combines TRBV5-8 with TRBJ2-3; no clear D. Germline loops: CDR1 SGHTS, CDR2 YDEGEE. The CDR3 loop spans 16 amino acids. V was trimmed by 0 bases and J by 4 bases, leaving 15 bases between them. The CDR3 loop is CASSLVGASSSDTQYF. The CDR3 DNA reads TGTGCCAGCAGCTTGGTTGGCGCTTCTAGTTCAGATACGCAGTATTTT.

This clonotype was detected only a few times. The chain employs TRBV6-5 and TRBJ2-1; 8 nucleotides line up with TRBD2. Trimming at V came to 9 bases and at J to 8 bases, leaving 9 bases not matched to a gene. The length of the CDR3 is 13 residues. The germline gives CDR1 MNHEY, CDR2 SVGAGI. This chain's CDR3 is CASRRGGIDEQFF. The CDR3 coding sequence is TGTGCCAGTAGACGGGGGGGCATAGATGAGCAGTTCTTC.

This clonotype was counted between two and nine times. The J gene is TRBJ1-6, the V gene TRBV5-6; D is unclear. The CDR3 is made up of 12 amino acids. Trimming shortened V by 5 bases and J by 10 bases, and 10 bases separated the two germline ends. Germline V CDR1 and CDR2: SGHDT, YYEEEE. The CDR3 loop is CASRGGVSPLHF. CDR3 coding DNA: TGTGCCAGCAGAGGCGGGGTCTCACCCCTCCACTTT.

Worth noting for this clonotype: This sequence may be a read error, since a much larger clone differs from it by one base. CDR3 sequence: CASSSWTWGGNEQFF. The DNA for the CDR3 is TGTGCCAGCAGTTCCTGGACATGGGGCGGGAATGAGCAGTTCTTC. The chain carries TRBV28 and TRBJ2-1; D could derive from TRBD1 or TRBD2 (5 bases each). V was cut by 4 bases and J by 7 bases, with 17 bases left in between. There are 15 residues in the CDR3. Germline V gene data show CDR1 as MDHEN and CDR2 as SYDVKM. Full variable domain (missing parts from reference TRBV28 and TRBJ2-1): DVKVTQSSRYLVKRTGEKVFLECVQDMDHENMFWYRQDPGLGLRLIYFSYDVKMKEKGDIPEGYSVSREKKERFSLILESASTNQTSMYLCASSSWTWGGNEQFFGPGTRLTVL.

The chain is built from TRBV11-2 and TRBJ2-3; D unresolved. Between the trimmed V and J ends, which lost 0 bases and 6 bases, there was a span of 10 bases. The germline V gene encodes CDR1 SGHAT and CDR2 FQNNGV. This CDR3 is 14 amino acids long. CDR3 amino acids: CASSLEGSWDTQYF. CDR3 in DNA: TGTGCCAGCAGCTTAGAGGGGTCTTGGGATACGCAGTATTTT.

The chain links TRBV4-3 to TRBJ1-1; 9 nucleotides line up with TRBD1. Germline trimming cut 1 base from V and 5 bases from J; bases unmatched to any gene: 8. Looked up from germline, CDR1 is LGHNA and CDR2 is YSLEER. This CDR3 region has 16 residues. In DNA, the CDR3 is TGCGCCAGCAGCCAAGCCGGGACAGGGACCGGTACTGAAGCTTTCTTT. It specifies CASSQAGTGTGTEAFF.